This TCR beta chain was retrieved from a study of blood T cell repertoires in COVID-19. Study background: Samples of COVID-19 (acute and convalescent) were obtained from the United States, Italy and Spain. PBMCs, B-cell-depleted T cells, or T cells were the source of the cDNA or gDNA that made up the material.

Patients from Seattle were sampled longitudinally, starting during active infection. CDR3 size: 15 residues. Germline loops: CDR1 SGHRS, CDR2 YFSETQ. V shed 0 bases and J shed 0 bases, with 6 bases lying between them. Original analysis: Quantification of nucleated cells was approximated via reference gene primer amplification. TCRdb's copy holds only in-frame clones and misses some; the assay was immunoSEQ multiplex PCR. Clone size and V and J calls were adopted from that table, with D and trimming inferred from the DNA. Of approximately 500,000 clones in the sample, 85% to 90% are singletons; the top ten hold approximately 0.9%.

This chain links TRBV5-1 with TRBJ1-4; D gene ambiguous. The sequencing sample was made of peripheral blood. The sequence was collected from a man between 18 and 29 years old with COVID-19, enrolled during active disease. In DNA form, the CDR3 reads TGCGCCAGCAGCTTGGACGGTACAACTAATGAAAAACTGTTTTTT. It is translated as CASSLDGTTNEKLFF.